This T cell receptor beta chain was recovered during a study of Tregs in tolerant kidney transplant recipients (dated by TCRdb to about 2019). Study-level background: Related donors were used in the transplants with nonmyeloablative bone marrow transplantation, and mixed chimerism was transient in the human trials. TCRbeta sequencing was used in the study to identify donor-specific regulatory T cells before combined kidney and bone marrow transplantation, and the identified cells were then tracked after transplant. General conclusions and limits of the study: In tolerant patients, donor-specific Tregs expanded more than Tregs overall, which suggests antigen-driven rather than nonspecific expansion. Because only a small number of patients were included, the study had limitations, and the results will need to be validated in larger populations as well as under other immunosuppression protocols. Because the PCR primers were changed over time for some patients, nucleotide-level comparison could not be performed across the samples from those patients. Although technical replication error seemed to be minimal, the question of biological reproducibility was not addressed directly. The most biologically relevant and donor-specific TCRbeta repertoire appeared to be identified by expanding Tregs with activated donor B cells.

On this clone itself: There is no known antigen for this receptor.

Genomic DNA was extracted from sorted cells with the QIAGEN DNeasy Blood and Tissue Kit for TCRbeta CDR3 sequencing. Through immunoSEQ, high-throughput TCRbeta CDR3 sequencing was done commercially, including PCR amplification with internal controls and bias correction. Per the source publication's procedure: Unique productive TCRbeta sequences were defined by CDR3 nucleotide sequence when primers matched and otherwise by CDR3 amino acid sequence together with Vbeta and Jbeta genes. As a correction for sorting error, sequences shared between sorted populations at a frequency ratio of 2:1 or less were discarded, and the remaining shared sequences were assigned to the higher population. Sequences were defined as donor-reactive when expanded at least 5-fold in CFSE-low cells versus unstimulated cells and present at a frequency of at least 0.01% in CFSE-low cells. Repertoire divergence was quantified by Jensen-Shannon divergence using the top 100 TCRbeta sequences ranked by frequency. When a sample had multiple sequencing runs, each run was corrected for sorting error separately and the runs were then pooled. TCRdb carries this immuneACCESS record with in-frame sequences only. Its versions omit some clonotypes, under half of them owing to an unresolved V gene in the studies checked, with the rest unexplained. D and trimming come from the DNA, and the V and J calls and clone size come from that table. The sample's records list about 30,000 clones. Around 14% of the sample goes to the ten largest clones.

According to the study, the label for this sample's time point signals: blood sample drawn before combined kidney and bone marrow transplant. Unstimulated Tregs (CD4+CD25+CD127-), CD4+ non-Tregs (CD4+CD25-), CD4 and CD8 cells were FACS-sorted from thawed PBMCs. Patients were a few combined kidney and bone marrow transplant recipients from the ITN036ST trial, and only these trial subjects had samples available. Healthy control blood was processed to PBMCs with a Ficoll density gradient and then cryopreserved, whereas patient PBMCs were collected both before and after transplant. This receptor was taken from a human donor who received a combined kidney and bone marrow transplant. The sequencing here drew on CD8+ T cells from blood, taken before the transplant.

The CDR3 region has the sequence CASSWAGGQETQYF. The DNA read from the CDR3 is TGCGCCAGCAGCTGGGCCGGGGGCCAAGAGACC. The rearrangement combines TRBV5-1 with TRBJ2-5; tentative D gene TRBD2, with 6 bases matching. The read terminates 3 residues ahead of where the CDR3 ends, so the germline J gene completes it. Spanning cysteine to phenylalanine, the CDR3 consists of 14 amino acids. The 33 bases shown cover part of the CDR3, and their frame starts at base 1. Trimming at the junction amounts to 3 bases on V and 1 base on J, and the germline ends lie 10 bases apart. Looking up the germline V gene yields CDR1 SGHRS and CDR2 YFSETQ. Where the CDR3 stops, the reference TRBV5-1 and TRBJ2-5 genes take over; the full variable domain is KAGVTQTPRYLIKTRGQQVTLSCSPISGHRSVSWYQQTPGQGLQFLFEYFSETQRNKGNFPGRFSGRQFSNSRSEMNVSTLELGDSALYLCASSWAGGQETQYFGPGTRLLVL.